This entry features one TCR beta chain sequence. Which antigen it targets is not known. No base qualities exist here, and no much larger clone lies one base off it. These data originate in a study of cytomegalovirus exposure and HLA in healthy donors (dated by TCRdb to 2015 to 2018). Describing the broader study: The 666 repertoires of the first cohort and the roughly 120 validation repertoires were produced on the same platform, according to a later analysis. The aim of the study was to test whether cataloging public T cell receptors could identify signatures of past pathogen exposure. In addition to the first cohort of hundreds of subjects, a separate validation cohort of 130 or so different subjects was used. The study combined high-throughput TCR immunosequencing, statistical association of individual TCRs with disease status, and machine learning to predict cytomegalovirus infection status.

The donors belonged to the validation cohort of around 130 subjects, which was separate from the 666-subject first cohort. Overall study results and their limits: Subsequent analysis determined that TCRs grouped into clusters in the first cohort also showed a tendency toward co-occurrence across the 130 or so validation repertoires, and roughly 94% of cluster scores exceeded 0. The classifier was reported to diagnose cytomegalovirus status with high specificity and sensitivity in both the original cohort and the validation cohort. A few of the identified cytomegalovirus-associated TCR beta chains were confirmed in vitro to be specific for cytomegalovirus antigens. The study listed 164 TCR beta chains as associated with cytomegalovirus. Across donors, most TCR sequences were observed very rarely, whereas some public TCRs were present in many individuals. The authors suggested that the approach could potentially be extended to other disease states and immunological phenotypes. The validation cohort had no HLA typing available for a later analysis, so co-occurrence within that cohort was assessed over all 120 or so repertoires.

The library was obtained by the immunoSEQ multiplex PCR assay. On the authors' methods: To diagnose cytomegalovirus status from the catalog of TCR beta chain sequences, a statistical classification framework was built. The immuneACCESS repertoire file appears here via TCRdb, limited to in-frame rearrangements. These files lack a portion of the clones; in checked studies, under half of the deficit traces to unresolved V genes, and the cause of the others is not known. V and J calls plus clone size are reproduced from that table; the DNA served to infer D and trimming. The sample table lists about 75,000 clones, 85% of them with a count of one. The top ten clones comprise about 3% of the sample. Counted from cysteine to phenylalanine, this CDR3 has 17 amino acids. The CDR3 DNA has 51 bases and is translated from base 1. V is clipped by 0 bases and J by 2 bases, and the sequence between their germline boundaries is 14 bases long. Reading the germline V gene gives CDR1 LGHNA and CDR2 YSLEER.

The chain is assembled from TRBV4-3 and TRBJ2-1, with the D gene not clear enough to name. Sequencing input: PBMCs. The clonotype comes from a man aged 25-45 years in good health and CMV-seronegative. For the CDR3, the sequence is CASSQDVPTSAYNEQFF. The DNA reads as follows: TGCGCCAGCAGCCAAGATGTACCCACATCAGCCTACAATGAGCAGTTCTTC.